This TCR beta chain was identified in a study of response to subunit inactivated influenza vaccine. Each CDR3 protein is one row after TCRdb ran MiXCR on the RT-PCR reads. Here the sample spans about 520,000 distinct CDR3 sequences, about 25% being singletons. The CDR3 is 13 residues long. The germline V gene encodes CDR1 SGHRS and CDR2 YFSETQ. V shed 4 bases and J shed 2 bases, with 9 bases lying between them. This sequence originates from a man in his forties or fifties who received an inactivated influenza vaccine. The V and J genes are TRBV5-1 and TRBJ1-2; D remains unclear. The sample in question was CD4+ T cells sorted from PBMCs, obtained 5 to 6 days after vaccination. As DNA, the CDR3 is TGCGCCAGCAGCCAGGACTGGAACTATGGCTACACCTTC. This translates into CASSQDWNYGYTF.